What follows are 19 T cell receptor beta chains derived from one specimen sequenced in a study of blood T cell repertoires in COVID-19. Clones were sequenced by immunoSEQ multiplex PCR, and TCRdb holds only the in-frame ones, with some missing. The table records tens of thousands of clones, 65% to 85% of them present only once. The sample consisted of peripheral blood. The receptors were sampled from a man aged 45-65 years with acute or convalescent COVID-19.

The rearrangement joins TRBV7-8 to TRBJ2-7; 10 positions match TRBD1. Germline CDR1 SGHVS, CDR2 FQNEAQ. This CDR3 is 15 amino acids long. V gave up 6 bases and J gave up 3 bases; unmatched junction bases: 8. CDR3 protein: CASSQGQGYLYEQYF. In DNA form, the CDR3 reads TGTGCCAGCAGTCAGGGACAGGGGTATCTCTACGAGCAGTACTTC.

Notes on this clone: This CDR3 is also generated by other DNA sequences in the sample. In DNA, the CDR3 is TGCGCCAGCAGCTTGGGACAGGCTAACTATGGCTACACCTTC. Translated, it gives CASSLGQANYGYTF. The rearrangement joins TRBV5-1 to TRBJ1-2, with a tentative D call TRBD1 (6 bases). Trimming took off 0 bases at V and 0 bases at J, with 6 bases between the two ends. This CDR3 has 14 amino acids. Germline values: CDR1 SGHRS, CDR2 YFSETQ.

The CDR3 coding sequence is TGTGCCAGCATTAGACTAGCGGGGGGCACAGATACGCAGTATTTT. Translated: CASIRLAGGTDTQYF. The chain combines TRBV6-5 with TRBJ2-3; 12 bases align to TRBD2. Germline loops: CDR1 MNHEY, CDR2 SVGAGI. V was pared by 7 bases and J by 1 base, with 3 bases of the junction left unmatched. CDR3 length equals 15 residues.

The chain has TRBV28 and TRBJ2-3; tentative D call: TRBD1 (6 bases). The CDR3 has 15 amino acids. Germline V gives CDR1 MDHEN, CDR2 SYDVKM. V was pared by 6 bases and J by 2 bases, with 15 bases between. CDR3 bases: TGTGCCAGCAGCACCCCGACAGGCCCCACAGATACGCAGTATTTT. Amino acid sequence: CASSTPTGPTDTQYF. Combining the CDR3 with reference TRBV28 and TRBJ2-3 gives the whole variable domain DVKVTQSSRYLVKRTGEKVFLECVQDMDHENMFWYRQDPGLGLRLIYFSYDVKMKEKGDIPEGYSVSREKKERFSLILESASTNQTSMYLCASSTPTGPTDTQYFGPGTRLTVL.

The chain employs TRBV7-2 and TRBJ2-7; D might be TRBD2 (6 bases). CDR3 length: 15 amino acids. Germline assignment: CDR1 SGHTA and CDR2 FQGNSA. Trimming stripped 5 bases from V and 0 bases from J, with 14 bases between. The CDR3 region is CASSPKTSSSYEQYF. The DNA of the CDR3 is TGTGCCAGCAGCCCAAAGACTAGTAGCTCCTACGAGCAGTACTTC.

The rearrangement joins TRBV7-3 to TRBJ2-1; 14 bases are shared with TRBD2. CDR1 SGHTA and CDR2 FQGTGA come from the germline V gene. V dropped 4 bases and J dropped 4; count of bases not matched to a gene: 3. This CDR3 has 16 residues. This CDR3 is CASSSRTSGRYNEQFF. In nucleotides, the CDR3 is TGTGCCAGCAGCTCCCGGACTAGCGGGAGGTACAATGAGCAGTTCTTC.

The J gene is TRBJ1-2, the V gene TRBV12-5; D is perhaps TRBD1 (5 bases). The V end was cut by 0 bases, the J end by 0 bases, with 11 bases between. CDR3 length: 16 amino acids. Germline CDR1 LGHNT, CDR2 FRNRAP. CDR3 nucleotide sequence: TGTGCTAGTGGTTTGGTACTGGGCAGGGCTAACTATGGCTACACCTTC. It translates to CASGLVLGRANYGYTF.

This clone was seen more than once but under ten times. The CDR3 sequence is CASSLAGTVISYEQYF. CDR3 sequence (DNA): TGTGCCAGCAGCTTGGCGGGGACAGTAATTTCCTACGAGCAGTACTTC. The gene calls are TRBV5-6 and TRBJ2-7; TRBD1 agrees at 7 bases. V dropped 0 bases and J dropped 1; count of bases not matched to a gene: 7. The germline CDR1 and CDR2 sequences are SGHDT and YYEEEE. The CDR3 is 16 amino acids.

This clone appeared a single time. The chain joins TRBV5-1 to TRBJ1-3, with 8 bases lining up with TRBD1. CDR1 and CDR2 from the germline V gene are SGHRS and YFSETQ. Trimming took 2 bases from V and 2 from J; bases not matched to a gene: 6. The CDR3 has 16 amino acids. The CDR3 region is CASSLDRGGPGNTIYF. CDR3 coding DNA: TGCGCCAGCAGCTTAGACAGGGGTGGGCCTGGAAACACCATATATTTT.

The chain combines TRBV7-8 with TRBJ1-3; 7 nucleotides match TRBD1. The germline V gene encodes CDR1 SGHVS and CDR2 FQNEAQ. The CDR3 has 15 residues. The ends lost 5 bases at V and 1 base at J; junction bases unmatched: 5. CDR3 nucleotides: TGTGCCAGCAGCCCACAGGGGTGGTCTGGAAACACCATATATTTT. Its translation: CASSPQGWSGNTIYF.

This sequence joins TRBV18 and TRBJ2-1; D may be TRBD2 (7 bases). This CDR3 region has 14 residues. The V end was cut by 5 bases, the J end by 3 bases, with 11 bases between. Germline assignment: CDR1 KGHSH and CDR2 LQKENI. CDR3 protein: CASSGGAFYNEQFF. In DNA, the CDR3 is TGTGCCAGCTCAGGGGGGGCTTTCTACAATGAGCAGTTCTTC. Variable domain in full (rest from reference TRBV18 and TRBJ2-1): NAGVMQNPRHLVRRRGQEARLRCSPMKGHSHVYWYRQLPEEGLKFMVYLQKENIIDESGMPKERFSAEFPKEGPSILRIQQVVRGDSAAYFCASSGGAFYNEQFFGPGTRLTVL.

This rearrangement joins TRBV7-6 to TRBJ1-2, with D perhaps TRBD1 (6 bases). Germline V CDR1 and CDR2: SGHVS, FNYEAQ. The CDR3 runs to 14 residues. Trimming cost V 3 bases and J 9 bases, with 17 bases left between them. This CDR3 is CASSFPVGGGSYTF. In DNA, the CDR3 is TGTGCCAGCAGCTTCCCTGTGGGAGGGGGGAGCTACACCTTC.

The CDR3: CASSQAWGGHTGELFF. For the CDR3, the DNA is TGTGCCAGCAGCCAAGCCTGGGGGGGCCACACCGGGGAGCTGTTTTTT. The rearrangement links TRBV3-1 (or the pseudogene TRBV3-2) to TRBJ2-2, with D maybe TRBD2 (7 bases). V was clipped by 1 base and J by 3 bases, with 12 bases between them. The CDR3 has 16 residues. CDR1 LGHDT and CDR2 YNNKEL come from the germline V gene (reference sequence).

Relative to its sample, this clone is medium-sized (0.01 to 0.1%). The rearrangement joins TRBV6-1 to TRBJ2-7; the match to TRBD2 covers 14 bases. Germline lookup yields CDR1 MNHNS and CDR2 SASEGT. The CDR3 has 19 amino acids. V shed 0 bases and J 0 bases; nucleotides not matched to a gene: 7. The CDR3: CASSEAGLAGAPNSYEQYF. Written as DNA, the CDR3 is TGTGCCAGCAGTGAAGCGGGACTAGCGGGAGCCCCTAACTCCTACGAGCAGTACTTC.

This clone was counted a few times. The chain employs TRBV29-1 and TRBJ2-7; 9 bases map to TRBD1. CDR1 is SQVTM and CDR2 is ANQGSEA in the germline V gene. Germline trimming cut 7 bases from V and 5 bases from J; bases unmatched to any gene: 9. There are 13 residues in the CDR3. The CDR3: CSAGGQGGDEQYF. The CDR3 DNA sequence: TGCAGCGCTGGGGGACAGGGCGGTGACGAGCAGTACTTC.

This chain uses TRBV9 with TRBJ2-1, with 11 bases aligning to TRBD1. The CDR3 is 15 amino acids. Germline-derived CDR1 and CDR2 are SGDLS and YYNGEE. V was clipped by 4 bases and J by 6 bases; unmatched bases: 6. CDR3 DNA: TGTGCCAGCAGCCAAGGGGGGACAGGGGGCAATGAGCAGTTCTTC. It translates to CASSQGGTGGNEQFF.

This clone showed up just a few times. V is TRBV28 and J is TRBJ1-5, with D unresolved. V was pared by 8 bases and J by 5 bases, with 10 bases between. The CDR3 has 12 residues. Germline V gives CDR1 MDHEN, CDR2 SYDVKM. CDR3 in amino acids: CASRGNDQPQHF. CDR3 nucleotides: TGTGCCAGCCGGGGAAATGATCAGCCCCAGCATTTT.

The CDR3 region has the DNA TGTGCCAGCAGCTTGGGACAGGGGATCGATTTAGACAATCAGCCCCAGCATTTT. It yields the protein CASSLGQGIDLDNQPQHF. This sequence joins TRBV5-4 and TRBJ1-5, with 8 nucleotides matching TRBD1. The CDR3 runs 18 residues. Losses at the gene ends were 0 bases for V and 3 bases for J; bases not matched to a gene: 11. CDR1 is SGHNT, CDR2 YYREEE, per germline (reference sequence).

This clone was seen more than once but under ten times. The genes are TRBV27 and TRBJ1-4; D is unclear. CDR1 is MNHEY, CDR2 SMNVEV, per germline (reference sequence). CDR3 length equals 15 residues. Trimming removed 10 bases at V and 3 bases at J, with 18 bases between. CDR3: CATCLRLEPNEKLFF. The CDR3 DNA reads TGTGCCACCTGTTTGAGGTTGGAGCCTAATGAAAAACTGTTTTTT.